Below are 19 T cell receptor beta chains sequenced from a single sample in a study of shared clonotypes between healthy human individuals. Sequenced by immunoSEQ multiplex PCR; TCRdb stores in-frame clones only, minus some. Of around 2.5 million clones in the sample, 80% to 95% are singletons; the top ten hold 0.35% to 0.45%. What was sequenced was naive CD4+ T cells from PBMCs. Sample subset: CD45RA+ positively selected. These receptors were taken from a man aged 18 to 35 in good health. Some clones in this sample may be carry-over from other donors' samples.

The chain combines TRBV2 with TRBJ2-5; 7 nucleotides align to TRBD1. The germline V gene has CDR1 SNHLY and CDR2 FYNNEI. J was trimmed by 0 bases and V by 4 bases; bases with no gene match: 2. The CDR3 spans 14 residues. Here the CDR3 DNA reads TGTGCCAGCAGTGGGGACAGATACCAAGAGACCCAGTACTTC. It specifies CASSGDRYQETQYF.

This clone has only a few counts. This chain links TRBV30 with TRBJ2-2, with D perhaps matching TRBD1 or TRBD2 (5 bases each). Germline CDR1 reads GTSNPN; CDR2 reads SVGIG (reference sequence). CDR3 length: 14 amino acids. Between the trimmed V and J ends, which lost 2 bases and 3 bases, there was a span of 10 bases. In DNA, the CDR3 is TGTGCCTGGAGTCGGGACCTCTACACCGGGGAGCTGTTTTTT. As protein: CAWSRDLYTGELFF.

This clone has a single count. The CDR3 sequence is CASSQGAIQGSGNTIYF. Written as DNA, the CDR3 is TGTGCCAGCAGCCAAGGGGCCATCCAGGGTTCTGGAAACACCATATATTTT. The V gene is TRBV4-2, the J gene TRBJ1-3, with D tentatively TRBD1 (5 bases). V lost 1 base and J 1 base, leaving 14 bases between the germline ends. Germline assignment: CDR1 LGHNA and CDR2 YNFKEQ. The CDR3 runs 17 residues.

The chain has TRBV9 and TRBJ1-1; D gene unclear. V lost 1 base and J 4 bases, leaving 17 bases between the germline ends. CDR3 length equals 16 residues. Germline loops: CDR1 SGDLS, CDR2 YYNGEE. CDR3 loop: CASSVTPTSPFTEAFF. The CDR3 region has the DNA TGTGCCAGCAGCGTAACCCCGACGAGCCCGTTCACTGAAGCTTTCTTT.

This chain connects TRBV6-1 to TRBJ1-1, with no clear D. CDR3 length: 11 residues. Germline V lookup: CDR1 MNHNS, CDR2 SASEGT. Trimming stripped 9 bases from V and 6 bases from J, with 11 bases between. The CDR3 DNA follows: TGTGCCAGTCATGAGTGGGCTGAAGCTTTCTTT. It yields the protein CASHEWAEAFF.

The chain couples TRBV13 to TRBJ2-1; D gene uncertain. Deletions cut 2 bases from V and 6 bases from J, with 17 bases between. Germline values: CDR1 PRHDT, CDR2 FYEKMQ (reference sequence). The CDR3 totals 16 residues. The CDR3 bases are TGTGCCAGCAGCTTATCGTCAGAGAGAGACTCCAATGAGCAGTTCTTC. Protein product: CASSLSSERDSNEQFF.

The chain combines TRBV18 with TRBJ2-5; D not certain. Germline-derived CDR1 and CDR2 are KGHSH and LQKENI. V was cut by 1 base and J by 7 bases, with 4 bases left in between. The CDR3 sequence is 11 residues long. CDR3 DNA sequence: TGTGCCAGCTCACCACGGGGGACCCAGTACTTC. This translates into CASSPRGTQYF. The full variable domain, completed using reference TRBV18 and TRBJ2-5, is NAGVMQNPRHLVRRRGQEARLRCSPMKGHSHVYWYRQLPEEGLKFMVYLQKENIIDESGMPKERFSAEFPKEGPSILRIQQVVRGDSAAYFCASSPRGTQYFGPGTRLLVL.

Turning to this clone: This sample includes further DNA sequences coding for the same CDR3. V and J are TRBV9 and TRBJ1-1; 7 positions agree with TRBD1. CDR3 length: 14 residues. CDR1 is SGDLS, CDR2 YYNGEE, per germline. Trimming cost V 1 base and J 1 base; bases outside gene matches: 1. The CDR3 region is CASSVRTGNTEAFF. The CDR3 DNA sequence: TGTGCCAGCAGCGTAAGGACAGGGAACACTGAAGCTTTCTTT.

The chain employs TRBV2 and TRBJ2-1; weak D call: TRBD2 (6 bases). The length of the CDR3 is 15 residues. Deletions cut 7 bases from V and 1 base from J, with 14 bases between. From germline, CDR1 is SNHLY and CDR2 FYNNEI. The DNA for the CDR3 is TGTGCCAGCACTGGGGGGATCGGGTCCTACAATGAGCAGTTCTTC. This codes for CASTGGIGSYNEQFF.

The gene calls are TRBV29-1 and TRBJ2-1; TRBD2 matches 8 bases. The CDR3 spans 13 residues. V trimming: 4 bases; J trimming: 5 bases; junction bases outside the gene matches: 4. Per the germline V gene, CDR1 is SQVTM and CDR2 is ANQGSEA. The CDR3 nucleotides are TGCAGCGTTGTTGCTAGCGGGCACAATGAGCAGTTCTTC. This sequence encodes CSVVASGHNEQFF.

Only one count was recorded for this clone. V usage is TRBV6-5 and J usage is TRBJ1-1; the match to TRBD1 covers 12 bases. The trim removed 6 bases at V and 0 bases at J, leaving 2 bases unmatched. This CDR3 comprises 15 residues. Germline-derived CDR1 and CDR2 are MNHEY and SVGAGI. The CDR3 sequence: CASRRDRGLNTEAFF. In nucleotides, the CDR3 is TGTGCCAGCAGGAGGGACAGGGGGCTGAACACTGAAGCTTTCTTT.

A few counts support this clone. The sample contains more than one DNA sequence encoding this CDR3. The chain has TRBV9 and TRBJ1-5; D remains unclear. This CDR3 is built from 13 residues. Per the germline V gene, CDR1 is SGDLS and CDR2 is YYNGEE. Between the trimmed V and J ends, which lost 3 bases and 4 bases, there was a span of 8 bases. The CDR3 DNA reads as TGTGCCAGCAGCGCAGGTATTAATCAGCCCCAGCATTTT. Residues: CASSAGINQPQHF.

CDR3 residues: CASRGGTNEKLFF. DNA for the CDR3: TGTGCCAGCCGGGGGGGGACTAATGAAAAACTGTTTTTT. The rearrangement links TRBV2 to TRBJ1-4; TRBD1 might be the D (5 bases). The germline V gene has CDR1 SNHLY and CDR2 FYNNEI. The V gene lost 8 bases and the J gene lost 2 bases, with 9 bases spanning the gap. The CDR3 runs 13 residues. Full variable domain (missing parts from reference TRBV2 and TRBJ1-4): EPEVTQTPSHQVTQMGQEVILRCVPISNHLYFYWYRQILGQKVEFLVSFYNNEISEKSEIFDDQFSVERPDGSNFTLKIRSTKLEDSAMYFCASRGGTNEKLFFGSGTQLSVL.

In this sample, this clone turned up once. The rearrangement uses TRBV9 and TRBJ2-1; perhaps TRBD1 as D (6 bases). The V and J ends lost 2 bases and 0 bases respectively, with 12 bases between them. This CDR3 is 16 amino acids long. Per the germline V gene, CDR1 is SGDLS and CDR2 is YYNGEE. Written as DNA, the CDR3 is TGTGCCAGCAGCGTCGGACAGAACCCCTCCTACAATGAGCAGTTCTTC. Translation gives CASSVGQNPSYNEQFF.

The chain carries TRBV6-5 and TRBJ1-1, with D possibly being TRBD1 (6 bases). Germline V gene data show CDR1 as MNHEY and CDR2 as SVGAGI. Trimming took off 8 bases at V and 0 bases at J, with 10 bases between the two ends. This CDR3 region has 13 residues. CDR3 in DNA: TGTGCCAGCGGTAGACAGGTGAACACTGAAGCTTTCTTT. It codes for CASGRQVNTEAFF.

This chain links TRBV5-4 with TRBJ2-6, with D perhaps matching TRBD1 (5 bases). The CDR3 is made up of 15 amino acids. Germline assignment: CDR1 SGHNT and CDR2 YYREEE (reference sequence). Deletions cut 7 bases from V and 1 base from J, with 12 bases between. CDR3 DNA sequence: TGTGCCAGCCAAAACAGGAAGTCTGGGGCCAACGTCCTGACTTTC. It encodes CASQNRKSGANVLTF.

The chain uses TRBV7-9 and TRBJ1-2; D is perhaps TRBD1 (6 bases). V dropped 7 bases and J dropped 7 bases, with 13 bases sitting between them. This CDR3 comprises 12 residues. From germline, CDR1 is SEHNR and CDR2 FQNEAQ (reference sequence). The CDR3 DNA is TGTGCCAGCACCAGGGGTGGGGTTGGCTACACCTTC. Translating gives CASTRGGVGYTF.

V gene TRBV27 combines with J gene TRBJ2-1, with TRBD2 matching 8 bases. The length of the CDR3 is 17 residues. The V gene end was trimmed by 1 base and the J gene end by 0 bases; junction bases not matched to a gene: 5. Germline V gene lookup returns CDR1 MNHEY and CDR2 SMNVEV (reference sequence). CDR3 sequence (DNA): TGTGCCAGCAGTTTATTACTAGCGGAGAGCTCCTACAATGAGCAGTTCTTC. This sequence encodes CASSLLLAESSYNEQFF.

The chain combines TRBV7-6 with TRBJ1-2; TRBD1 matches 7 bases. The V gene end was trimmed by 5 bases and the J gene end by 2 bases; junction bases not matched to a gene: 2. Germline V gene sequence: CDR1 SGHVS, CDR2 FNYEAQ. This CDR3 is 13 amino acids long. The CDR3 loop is CASSRDRNYGYTF. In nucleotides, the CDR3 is TGTGCCAGCAGCCGGGACAGAAACTATGGCTACACCTTC.